This T cell receptor beta chain derives from a study of early T cells in non-severe SARS-CoV-2 infection. About the research overall: Bulk RNA from unsorted whole blood was sequenced; chains were unpaired. Points from the study as a whole: Anti-spike CD8 responses were favored in VDJdb matching, and private and CD4 specificities were missed.

V dropped 4 bases and J dropped 2; count of bases not matched to a gene: 8. Germline V gene data show CDR1 as SGDLS and CDR2 as YYNGEE. This CDR3 comprises 15 residues. This clonotype showed up just a few times. The antigen remains undetermined. Individual cDNA molecules were tagged with unique molecular identifiers. TCRdb ran MiXCR on the 5' RACE reads and lists one entry per CDR3 protein. Among some 34,000 distinct CDR3 sequences listed, 9.9% were seen once. Material: whole blood. The J gene is TRBJ2-5, the V gene TRBV9; TRBD1 matches 7 bases. The TCR was taken from an adult who was a healthcare worker with PCR-confirmed SARS-CoV-2 infection or an uninfected control (not recorded which). CDR3: CASSPGQAAQETQYF. CDR3 DNA: TGTGCCAGCAGCCCCGGACAGGCGGCACAAGAGACCCAGTACTTC.